This T cell receptor beta chain was recovered during a study of blood T cell repertoires in COVID-19. In the study overall: Sites across the United States, Italy and Spain contributed samples from acute and convalescent COVID-19.

This CDR3 is built from 17 residues. Germline V gene data show CDR1 as PRHDT and CDR2 as FYEKMQ (reference sequence). The germline V and J ends were trimmed by 3 bases and 1 base, with 15 bases remaining between them. TCRdb keeps only in-frame clones here, not all; method: immunoSEQ multiplex PCR. The sample holds approximately 330,000 clones, roughly 88% seen once. The clonotype comes from a woman in her forties or fifties with active or convalescent COVID-19. The J gene is TRBJ2-2, the V gene TRBV13, with a weak D call TRBD2 (6 bases). Sequencing input: peripheral blood. The CDR3 DNA sequence: TGTGCCAGCAGCTTTTGGCGTAGCGGAGAGAACACCGGGGAGCTGTTTTTT. It translates to CASSFWRSGENTGELFF.